This T cell receptor beta chain was sequenced for a study of post-analysis software for immune sequencing data. Study-wide background: The disease courses covered relapsing-remitting, secondary progressive and progressive-relapsing multiple sclerosis. Study outcomes and limitations: Significantly decreased normalized Chao1 diversity was recorded for multiple sclerosis patients relative to controls. Relative to controls, patients had five TRBV segments at higher frequency, with TRBV5-6, TRBV5-1 and TRBV20-1 among these. F measure grouped same-batch samples tightly together.

Researchers reported that TCR beta cDNA libraries carried unique molecular identifiers. With roughly 1 to 10 million T cells as the source, roughly 0.5 million cDNA molecules resulted. TCRdb fed the PCR reads into MiXCR, producing one record per CDR3 protein. The table shows about 800,000 distinct CDR3 sequences, with about 27% occurring only once. Losses at the gene ends were 3 bases for V and 4 bases for J; bases not matched to a gene: 4. CDR1 is LGHNA and CDR2 is YSLEER in the germline V gene. This CDR3 has 14 amino acids. This clonotype was seen a few times. The target antigen is unknown. This sequence originates from a girl between 10 and 17 years old with multiple sclerosis. Specimen: blood. The chain combines TRBV4-3 with TRBJ2-5, with 8 bases identical to TRBD1. CDR3 nucleotide sequence: TGCGCCAGCAGCCAGGACAGGGTGGGAGAGACCCAGTACTTC. It encodes CASSQDRVGETQYF.